Shown below are 32 T cell receptor beta chains from a single sample sequenced in a study of regulatory T cells in long-lasting Graves disease. Both iRepertoire HTBI primers and Arm-PCR of CDR3 regions were used to build the TCR beta libraries. TCRdb passed the multiplex PCR reads through MiXCR, listing each CDR3 protein once. The sample yields approximately 390,000 distinct CDR3 sequences, 16% seen once. Described time point: newly diagnosed GD, antithyroid drugs for less than 3 months. PBMC RNA was the source of the TCR library. This sample also appeared in a second study, on T cells in Graves' hyperthyroidism and ophthalmopathy.

Sample: peripheral blood mononuclear cells (PBMCs), taken at new diagnosis, from a patient treated with antithyroid drugs. The receptors originated from a woman between 18 and 29 years old with Graves disease.

The chain is built from TRBV6-9 and TRBJ1-2, with TRBD1 identical over 7 bases. This CDR3 spans 15 amino acids. CDR1 is MNHGY, CDR2 SVAAGI, per germline. V lost 3 bases to trimming and J lost 4 bases; unmatched junction nucleotides: 8. The CDR3 region is CASSYSKGAGYGYTF. DNA of the CDR3: TGTGCCAGCAGTTACTCAAAGGGGGCGGGCTATGGCTACACCTTC.

This clonotype has at least ten counts. This chain uses TRBV7-8 with TRBJ1-2; 7 bases line up with TRBD1. The CDR3 runs 15 residues. Germline assignment: CDR1 SGHVS and CDR2 FQNEAQ. V dropped 1 base and J dropped 8; count of bases not matched to a gene: 10. CDR3 protein: CASSLDHPTGKGYTF. In DNA, the CDR3 is TGTGCCAGCAGCTTAGATCATCCGACAGGGAAAGGCTACACCTTC.

The sample holds a few counts of this clonotype. The chain has TRBV4-1 and TRBJ2-7, with unresolved D. The germline CDR1 and CDR2 sequences are MGHRA and YSYEKL. Trimming shortened V by 1 base and J by 2 bases, and 12 bases separated the two germline ends. The CDR3 runs 15 residues. In DNA, the CDR3 is TGCGCCAGCAGCCAAGGGGGTGGCCCAACCTACGAGCAGTACTTC. Its translation: CASSQGGGPTYEQYF.

This clonotype was observed at least ten times. This chain connects TRBV2 to TRBJ2-2; 9 bases agree with TRBD2. The V gene's germline CDR1 is SNHLY and CDR2 FYNNEI. Losses at the gene ends were 7 bases for V and 4 bases for J; bases not matched to a gene: 4. The CDR3 runs 14 residues. The CDR3 region has the DNA TGTGCCAGCACTAGCGGGGAAGCCACCGGGGAGCTGTTTTTT. It codes for CASTSGEATGELFF.

The chain couples TRBV5-6 to TRBJ1-6; D uncertain. Germline loops: CDR1 SGHDT, CDR2 YYEEEE. The CDR3 extends over 16 amino acids. Deletions cut 3 bases from V and 9 bases from J, with 19 bases between. In nucleotides, the CDR3 is TGTGCCAGCAGCTCTGTGGGAGGGCAGGTTGTTTCACCCCTCCACTTT. Translating gives CASSSVGGQVVSPLHF.

The gene calls are TRBV2 and TRBJ1-2; D unresolved. CDR1 is SNHLY, CDR2 FYNNEI, per germline. This CDR3 has 15 residues. The germline V and J ends were trimmed by 8 bases and 7 bases, with 23 bases remaining between them. CDR3 residues: CASGSESSGFAGYTF. The CDR3 DNA sequence: TGTGCCAGCGGTAGTGAATCGTCGGGGTTCGCTGGCTACACCTTC.

The chain joins TRBV29-1 to TRBJ1-4, with D possibly TRBD1 on 5 matching bases. The CDR3 covers 13 residues. Germline CDR1 reads SQVTM; CDR2 reads ANQGSEA. V lost 7 bases and J lost 3, with 12 bases in between. CDR3: CSAGGGANEKLFF. As DNA, the CDR3 is TGCAGCGCCGGGGGGGGAGCTAATGAAAAACTGTTTTTT.

This clonotype was seen just once. The gene calls are TRBV5-6 and TRBJ2-5; D is perhaps TRBD1 (6 bases). The CDR3 loop spans 14 amino acids. V gave up 2 bases and J gave up 3 bases, with 11 bases separating them. Germline CDR1 SGHDT, CDR2 YYEEEE. Here the CDR3 reads CASSFGQLKETQYF. CDR3 sequence (DNA): TGTGCCAGCAGCTTCGGACAGTTAAAAGAGACCCAGTACTTC.

This clonotype was seen ten or more times. The J gene is TRBJ2-3, the V gene TRBV20-1; TRBD2 matches 10 bases. Germline V gene sequence: CDR1 DFQATT, CDR2 SNEGSKA (reference sequence). The V segment lost 3 bases and the J segment 0 bases; nucleotides outside the gene matches: 12. This CDR3 spans 18 amino acids. CDR3 bases: TGCAGTGCTAGGGATTTGGGGACTAGCGTTGCTAGCACAGATACGCAGTATTTT. It translates to CSARDLGTSVASTDTQYF.

The chain combines TRBV12-3 or TRBV12-4 with TRBJ2-5; 10 bases fit TRBD1. This CDR3 contains 13 residues. J lost 6 bases, V lost 3 bases, and 1 base had no gene match. The CDR3: CASSLDRGKTQYF. The CDR3, as DNA: TGTGCCAGCAGTTTGGACAGGGGGAAGACCCAGTACTTC.

The V call is TRBV28, the J call TRBJ2-5; 11 bases align to TRBD2. V shed 3 bases, J shed 2 bases, and the junction held 8 bases outside the gene matches. This CDR3 has 17 amino acids. The germline gives CDR1 MDHEN, CDR2 SYDVKM. The CDR3 protein is CASSFPSSGGPQETQYF. The CDR3 bases are TGTGCCAGCAGTTTTCCTTCTAGCGGGGGGCCTCAAGAGACCCAGTACTTC.

The table lists this clonotype with a few counts. The chain links TRBV19 to TRBJ1-5, with 7 bases aligning to TRBD1. The CDR3 has 13 amino acids. The V and J ends lost 6 bases and 5 bases, in that order; junction bases with no gene match: 4. CDR1 LNHDA and CDR2 SQIVND come from the germline V gene (reference sequence). CDR3: CASRDRLDQPQHF. CDR3 sequence (DNA): TGTGCCAGTAGGGACAGGCTAGATCAGCCCCAGCATTTT. Supplemented by reference TRBV19 and TRBJ1-5, the full variable domain reads DGGITQSPKYLFRKEGQNVTLSCEQNLNHDAMYWYRQDPGQGLRLIYYSQIVNDFQKGDIAEGYSVSREKKESFPLTVTSAQKNPTAFYLCASRDRLDQPQHFGDGTRLSIL.

Many counts were recorded for this clonotype. The chain employs TRBV6-1 and TRBJ1-2, with 7 bases matching TRBD1. Germline V gene lookup returns CDR1 MNHNS and CDR2 SASEGT. The CDR3 is made up of 16 amino acids. J lost 3 bases, V lost 1 base, and 8 bases had no gene match. CDR3 sequence reads: CASSEVIRRGDYGYTF. CDR3 sequence (DNA): TGTGCCAGCAGTGAAGTAATTCGCAGGGGGGACTATGGCTACACCTTC.

This clonotype was observed a few times. V usage is TRBV2 and J usage is TRBJ2-6; 8 bases line up with TRBD1. The ends lost 8 bases at V and 14 bases at J; junction bases unmatched: 11. The CDR3 loop spans 13 amino acids. Per germline, CDR1 SNHLY and CDR2 FYNNEI. Here the CDR3 reads CASRPGQVDILTF. CDR3 in DNA: TGTGCCAGCCGACCGGGACAGGTCGACATCCTGACTTTC.

This clonotype was seen only a few times. The V and J genes are TRBV19 and TRBJ2-3; 14 positions match TRBD2. Germline-derived CDR1 and CDR2 are LNHDA and SQIVND (reference sequence). Losses at the gene ends were 6 bases for V and 6 bases for J; bases not matched to a gene: 2. The CDR3 is 14 amino acids. CDR3 coding DNA: TGTGCCAGTAGGAGACTAGCGGGGGGGGATACGCAGTATTTT. This translates into CASRRLAGGDTQYF.

This clonotype was seen a few times. This chain links TRBV20-1 with TRBJ1-5; possible D gene TRBD1, 6 bases. The CDR3 is made up of 13 amino acids. The V gene lost 4 bases and the J gene lost 6 bases, with 13 bases spanning the gap. The germline V gene has CDR1 DFQATT and CDR2 SNEGSKA (reference sequence). CDR3 bases: TGCAGTGCTACGATACAGGGTGGTCAGCCCCAGCATTTT. As protein: CSATIQGGQPQHF.

The CDR3 coding sequence is TGTGCCAGCAGCCCCCCGGGGCGGGGGTTTCCGAACACCGGGGAGCTGTTTTTT. Protein: CASSPPGRGFPNTGELFF. This chain joins TRBV7-9 and TRBJ2-2, with TRBD2 matching over 7 bases. The CDR3 extends over 18 amino acids. With V trimmed by 5 bases and J by 0 bases, 12 bases remained unmatched. CDR1 and CDR2 from the germline V gene are SEHNR and FQNEAQ (reference sequence).

This clonotype has more than one count but fewer than ten. V usage is TRBV6-2 or TRBV6-3 and J usage is TRBJ1-6; 7 bases map to TRBD1. The CDR3 is 18 residues long. Looked up from germline, CDR1 is MNHEY and CDR2 is SVGEGT. V was pared by 6 bases and J by 4 bases, with 15 bases of the junction left unmatched. The CDR3: CASRLPTGTASYNSPLHF. The CDR3 DNA is TGTGCCAGCAGATTACCGACCGGGACAGCCTCTTATAATTCACCCCTCCACTTT.

This clonotype was found many times. The chain links TRBV11-2 to TRBJ2-7; D is possibly TRBD2 (6 bases). CDR1 is SGHAT and CDR2 is FQNNGV in the germline V gene. The V end lost 3 bases, the J end lost 2 bases, and 8 bases lay between the germline ends. The length of the CDR3 is 13 residues. The CDR3 nucleotides read TGTGCCAGCAGCTTTGGGGGGACCTACGAGCAGTACTTC. Protein sequence: CASSFGGTYEQYF.

This clonotype was counted a few times. The V gene is TRBV6-2 or TRBV6-3, the J gene TRBJ2-1; TRBD2 aligns across 9 bases. The CDR3 runs to 15 residues. CDR1 and CDR2 (germline): MNHEY, SVGEGT. V trimming: 5 bases; J trimming: 6 bases; junction bases outside the gene matches: 8. CDR3 loop: CASSEVAGEGNEQFF. The CDR3 region has the DNA TGTGCCAGCAGTGAAGTAGCGGGAGAAGGCAATGAGCAGTTCTTC.

This clonotype was picked up many times. The chain couples TRBV18 to TRBJ2-3; D is uncertain. Germline loops: CDR1 KGHSH, CDR2 LQKENI. V shed 1 base and J shed 2 bases, with 7 bases lying between them. The CDR3 runs 14 residues. CDR3 DNA: TGTGCCAGCTCACCACTGGCAGCCACAGATACGCAGTATTTT. Amino acid sequence: CASSPLAATDTQYF.

This clonotype was counted many times. V and J are TRBV29-1 and TRBJ2-3, with no clear D. CDR1 and CDR2 from the germline V gene are SQVTM and ANQGSEA. The CDR3 has 12 amino acids. V was pared by 3 bases and J by 3 bases, with 7 bases between. The CDR3 here is CSVDGLTDTQYF. CDR3 sequence (DNA): TGCAGCGTTGACGGGTTAACAGATACGCAGTATTTT.

This clonotype has a count of ten or more. J is TRBJ2-3 and V is TRBV9; TRBD2 aligns across 8 bases. The germline CDR1 and CDR2 sequences are SGDLS and YYNGEE. The CDR3 has 15 residues. The J segment lost 1 base and the V segment lost 3 bases, leaving 4 bases of the junction unmatched. The CDR3 DNA reads as TGTGCCAGCAGCGGAACTAGCGGACGCACAGATACGCAGTATTTT. This encodes CASSGTSGRTDTQYF.

This clonotype occurred a few times. The V call is TRBV7-3, the J call TRBJ1-1, with D unresolved. With 7 bases removed from V and 1 base from J, the gap between germline ends came to 10 bases. Germline-derived CDR1 and CDR2 are SGHTA and FQGTGA. The CDR3 contains 13 residues. CDR3 sequence (DNA): TGTGCCAGCAAGAGGCGGGAGAACACTGAAGCTTTCTTT. Translation gives CASKRRENTEAFF.

Turning to this clonotype: It may be a read error: a sequence one base away is much more abundant. The chain carries TRBV20-1 and TRBJ2-7, with 9 bases that match TRBD1. The germline CDR1 and CDR2 sequences are DFQATT and SNEGSKA (reference sequence). CDR3 length: 12 amino acids. V lost 4 bases and J lost 12; bases outside the gene matches: 10. DNA of the CDR3: TGCAGTGCTACCGGGACAGGGTATGTGCTGTACTTC. It is translated as CSATGTGYVLYF.

As concerns this clonotype: This may be a read error, as it is one base from a much larger clone. The chain employs TRBV5-1 and TRBJ2-1; a possible D gene is TRBD1 (6 bases). The ends were cut back, 3 bases at V and 4 bases at J, with 11 bases in the middle. Per germline, CDR1 SGHRS and CDR2 YFSETQ. This CDR3 is 14 amino acids long. As DNA, the CDR3 is TGCGCCAGCAGCTCCGGACAGCTTTACAATGAGCAGTTCTTC. Translating it yields CASSSGQLYNEQFF.

This clonotype was counted a few times. The rearrangement joins TRBV7-9 to TRBJ1-1; D uncertain. Trimming removed 6 bases at V and 2 bases at J, with 10 bases between. Germline V gene lookup returns CDR1 SEHNR and CDR2 FQNEAQ (reference sequence). The CDR3 consists of 13 residues. The CDR3 region is CASRPTENTEAFF. In DNA form, the CDR3 reads TGTGCCAGCAGGCCCACAGAAAACACTGAAGCTTTCTTT.

With regard to this clonotype: A far larger clone is just one base off, so this is likely a read error. The chain has TRBV3-1 and TRBJ2-7; TRBD2 matches at 9 bases. In germline, CDR1 is LGHDT, CDR2 YNNKEL (reference sequence). The CDR3 covers 18 residues. V dropped 2 bases and J dropped 7; count of bases not matched to a gene: 18. The CDR3 coding sequence is TGTGCCAGCAGCCAATCCCCCGGAGGGTCTAGCGGGATATATGAGCAGTACTTC. Translation: CASSQSPGGSSGIYEQYF.

This clonotype was counted at least ten times. V gene TRBV18 combines with J gene TRBJ1-1; tentatively, D is TRBD1 (6 bases). The CDR3 consists of 14 residues. Germline values: CDR1 KGHSH, CDR2 LQKENI. V lost 0 bases, J lost 10 bases, and 15 bases lay in between. As DNA, the CDR3 is TGTGCCAGCTCACCACCGGTGAGGGGGTCGGGAGCTTTCTTT. Translating it yields CASSPPVRGSGAFF.

Details on this clonotype: This may come from a read error, since a much larger clone is one base off. The CDR3 coding sequence is TGTGCCAGCAGCTGGGGGACTAGCTGGAGTGTATACGAGCAGTACTTC. Translating gives CASSWGTSWSVYEQYF. This rearrangement joins TRBV5-4 to TRBJ2-7; 9 nucleotides align to TRBD2. The junction had 11 bases not matched to a gene; V was cut back by 3 bases and J by 4 bases. This CDR3 spans 16 amino acids. Per germline, CDR1 SGHNT and CDR2 YYREEE (reference sequence).

This clonotype came up many times. This chain connects TRBV10-3 to TRBJ2-5; 8 nucleotides match TRBD1. From germline, CDR1 is ENHRY and CDR2 SYGVKD. The trim removed 10 bases at V and 5 bases at J, leaving 15 bases unmatched. There are 15 residues in the CDR3. In nucleotides, the CDR3 is TGTGCCACCGCCGCTAGGGCCAGGGGGCAGGAGACCCAGTACTTC. Amino acids: CATAARARGQETQYF.

This clonotype was seen at least ten times. The rearrangement joins TRBV5-5 to TRBJ1-1, with a tentative D call TRBD1 (5 bases). Germline CDR1 SGHKS, CDR2 YYEKEE (reference sequence). V gave up 2 bases and J gave up 3 bases, with 8 bases separating them. The CDR3 loop spans 13 amino acids. This CDR3 reads CASSFRDYTEAFF. CDR3 bases: TGTGCCAGCAGCTTCAGGGATTACACTGAAGCTTTCTTT.